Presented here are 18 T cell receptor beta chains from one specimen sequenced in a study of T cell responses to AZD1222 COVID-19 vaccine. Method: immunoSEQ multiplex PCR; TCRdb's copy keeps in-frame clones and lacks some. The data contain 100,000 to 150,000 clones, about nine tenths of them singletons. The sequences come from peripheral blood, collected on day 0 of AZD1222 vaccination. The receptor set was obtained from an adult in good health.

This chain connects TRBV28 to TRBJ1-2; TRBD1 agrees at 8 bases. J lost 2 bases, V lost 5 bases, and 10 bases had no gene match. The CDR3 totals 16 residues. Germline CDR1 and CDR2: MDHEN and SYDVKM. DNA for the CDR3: TGTGCCAGCAGTCTCGCCGGTGGACAGGGCAACTATGGCTACACCTTC. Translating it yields CASSLAGGQGNYGYTF.

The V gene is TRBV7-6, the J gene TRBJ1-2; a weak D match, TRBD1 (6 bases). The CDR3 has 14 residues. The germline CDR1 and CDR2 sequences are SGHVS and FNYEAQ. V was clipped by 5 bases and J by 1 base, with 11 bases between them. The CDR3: CASSPRGHNYGYTF. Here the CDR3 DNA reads TGTGCCAGCAGCCCTAGGGGACATAACTATGGCTACACCTTC.

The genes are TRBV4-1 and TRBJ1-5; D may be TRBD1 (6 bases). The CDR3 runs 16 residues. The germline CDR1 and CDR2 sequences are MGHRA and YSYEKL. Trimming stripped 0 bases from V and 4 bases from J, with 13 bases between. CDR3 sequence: CASSQEKVDRNQPQHF. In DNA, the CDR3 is TGCGCCAGCAGCCAAGAGAAGGTGGACAGAAATCAGCCCCAGCATTTT.

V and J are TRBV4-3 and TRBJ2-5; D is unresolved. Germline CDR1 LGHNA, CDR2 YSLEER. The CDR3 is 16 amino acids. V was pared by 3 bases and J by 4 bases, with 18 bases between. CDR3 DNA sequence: TGCGCCAGCAGCCATTCGGTACCTTCCTCCCGAGAGACCCAGTACTTC. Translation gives CASSHSVPSSRETQYF.

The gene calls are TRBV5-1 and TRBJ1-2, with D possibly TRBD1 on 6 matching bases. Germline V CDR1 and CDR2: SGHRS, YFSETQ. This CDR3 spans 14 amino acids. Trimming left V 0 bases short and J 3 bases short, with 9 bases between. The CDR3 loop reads CASSLAPGDYGYTF. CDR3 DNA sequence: TGCGCCAGCAGCTTGGCCCCAGGGGACTATGGCTACACCTTC.

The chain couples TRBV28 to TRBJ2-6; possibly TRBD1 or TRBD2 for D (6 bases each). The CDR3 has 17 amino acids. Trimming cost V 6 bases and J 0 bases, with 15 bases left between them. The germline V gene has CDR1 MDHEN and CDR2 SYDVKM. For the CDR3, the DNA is TGTGCCAGCAGCCCTGGGGGGCAGTCCTCTGGGGCCAACGTCCTGACTTTC. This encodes CASSPGGQSSGANVLTF.

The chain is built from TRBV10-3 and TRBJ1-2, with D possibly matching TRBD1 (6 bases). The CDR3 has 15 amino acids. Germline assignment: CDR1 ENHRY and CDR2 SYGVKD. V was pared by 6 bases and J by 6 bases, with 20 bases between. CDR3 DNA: TGTGCCATCAGCACGGGTGGTTGGGGGCAAAATGGCTACACCTTC. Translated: CAISTGGWGQNGYTF.

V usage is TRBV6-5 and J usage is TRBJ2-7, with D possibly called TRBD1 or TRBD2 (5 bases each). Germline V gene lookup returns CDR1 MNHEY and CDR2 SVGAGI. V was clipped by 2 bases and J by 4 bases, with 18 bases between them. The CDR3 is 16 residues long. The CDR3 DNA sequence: TGTGCCAGCAGTTACGTCGGGGCAGGGAATTCGTACGAGCAGTACTTC. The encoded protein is CASSYVGAGNSYEQYF.

CDR3 amino acids: CASSQDLDANEQFF. In nucleotides, the CDR3 is TGCGCCAGCAGCCAAGATTTGGATGCTAATGAGCAGTTCTTC. The V and J genes are TRBV4-3 and TRBJ2-1; D is unclear. V gave up 0 bases and J gave up 7 bases, with 10 bases separating them. The germline V gene has CDR1 LGHNA and CDR2 YSLEER. The CDR3 is 14 amino acids.

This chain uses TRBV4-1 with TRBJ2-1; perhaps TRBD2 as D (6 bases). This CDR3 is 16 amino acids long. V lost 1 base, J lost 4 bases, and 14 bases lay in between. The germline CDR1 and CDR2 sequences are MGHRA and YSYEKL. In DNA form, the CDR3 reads TGCGCCAGCAGCCAAGCTGCCGGGACTCTTTACAATGAGCAGTTCTTC. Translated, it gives CASSQAAGTLYNEQFF.

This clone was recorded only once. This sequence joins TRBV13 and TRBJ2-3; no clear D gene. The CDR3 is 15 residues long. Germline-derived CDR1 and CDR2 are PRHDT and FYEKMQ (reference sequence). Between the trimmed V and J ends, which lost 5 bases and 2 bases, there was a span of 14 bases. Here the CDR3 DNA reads TGTGCCAGCAGCCCTCGGGTGGGCCTCACAGATACGCAGTATTTT. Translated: CASSPRVGLTDTQYF. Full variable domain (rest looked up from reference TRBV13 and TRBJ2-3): AAGVIQSPRHLIKEKRETATLKCYPIPRHDTVYWYQQGPGQDPQFLISFYEKMQSDKGSIPDRFSAQQFSDYHSELNMSSLELGDSALYFCASSPRVGLTDTQYFGPGTRLTVL.

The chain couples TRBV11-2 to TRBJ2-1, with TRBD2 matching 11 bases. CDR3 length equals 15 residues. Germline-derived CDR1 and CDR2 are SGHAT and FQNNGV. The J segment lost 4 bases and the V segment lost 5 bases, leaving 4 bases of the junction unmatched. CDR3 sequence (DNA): TGTGCCAGCAGCCAGACTAGCGGGATATACAATGAGCAGTTCTTC. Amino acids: CASSQTSGIYNEQFF.

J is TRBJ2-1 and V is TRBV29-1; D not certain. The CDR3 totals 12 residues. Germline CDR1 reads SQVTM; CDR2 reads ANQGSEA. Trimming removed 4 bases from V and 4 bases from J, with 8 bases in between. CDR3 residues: CSVGTWYNEQFF. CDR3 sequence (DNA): TGCAGCGTTGGGACGTGGTACAATGAGCAGTTCTTC.

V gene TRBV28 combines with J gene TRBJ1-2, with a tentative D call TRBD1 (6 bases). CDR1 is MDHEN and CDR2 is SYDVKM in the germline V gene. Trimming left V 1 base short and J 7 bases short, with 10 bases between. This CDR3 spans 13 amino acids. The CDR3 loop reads CASSLLGGFGYTF. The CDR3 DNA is TGTGCCAGCAGTTTATTGGGGGGCTTTGGCTACACCTTC.

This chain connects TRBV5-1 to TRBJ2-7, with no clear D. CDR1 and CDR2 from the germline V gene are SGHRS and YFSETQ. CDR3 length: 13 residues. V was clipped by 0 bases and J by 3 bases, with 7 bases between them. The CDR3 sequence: CASSLESFYEQYF. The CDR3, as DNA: TGCGCCAGCAGCTTGGAAAGTTTCTACGAGCAGTACTTC.

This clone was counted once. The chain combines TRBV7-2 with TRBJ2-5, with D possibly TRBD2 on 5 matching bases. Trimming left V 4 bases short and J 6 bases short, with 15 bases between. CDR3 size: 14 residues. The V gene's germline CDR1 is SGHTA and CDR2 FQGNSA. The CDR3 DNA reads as TGTGCCAGCAGCTCCCAGGCGGGCCAGAAGACCCAGTACTTC. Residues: CASSSQAGQKTQYF.

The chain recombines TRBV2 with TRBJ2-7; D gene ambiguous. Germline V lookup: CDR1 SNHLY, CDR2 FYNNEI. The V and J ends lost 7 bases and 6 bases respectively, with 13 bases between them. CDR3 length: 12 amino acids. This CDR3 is CASNDKPSEQYF. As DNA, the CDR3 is TGTGCCAGCAACGACAAACCCTCCGAGCAGTACTTC.

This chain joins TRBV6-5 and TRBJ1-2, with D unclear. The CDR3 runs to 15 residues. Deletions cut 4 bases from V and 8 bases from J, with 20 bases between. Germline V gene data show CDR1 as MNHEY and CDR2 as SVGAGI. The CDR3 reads CASSLSGFGGRGYTF. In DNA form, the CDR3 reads TGTGCCAGCAGTTTAAGTGGATTCGGAGGGAGAGGCTACACCTTC.